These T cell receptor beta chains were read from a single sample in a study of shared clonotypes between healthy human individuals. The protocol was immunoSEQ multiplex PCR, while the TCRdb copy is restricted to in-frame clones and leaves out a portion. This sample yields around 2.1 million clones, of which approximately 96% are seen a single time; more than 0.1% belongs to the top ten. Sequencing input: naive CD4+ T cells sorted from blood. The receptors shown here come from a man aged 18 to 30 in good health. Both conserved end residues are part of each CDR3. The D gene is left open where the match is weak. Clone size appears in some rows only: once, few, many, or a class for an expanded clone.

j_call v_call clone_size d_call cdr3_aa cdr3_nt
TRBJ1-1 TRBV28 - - CASSEGRGLWITEAFF TGTGCCAGCAGTGAGGGGAGGGGCCTTTGGATCACTGAAGCTTTCTTT
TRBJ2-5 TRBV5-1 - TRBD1 CASSLGGTGYQETQYF TGCGCCAGCAGCTTGGGGGGGACAGGGTACCAAGAGACCCAGTACTTC
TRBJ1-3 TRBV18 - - CASSPREGSSTARGNTIYF TGTGCCAGCTCACCCCGGGAGGGATCCAGCACCGCTCGTGGAAACACCATATATTTT
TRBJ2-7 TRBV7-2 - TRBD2 CASSLGEGVAGRHEQYF TGTGCCAGCAGCTTAGGGGAGGGGGTAGCGGGACGACACGAGCAGTACTTC
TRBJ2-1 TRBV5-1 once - CASSWTAGPYNEQFF TGCGCCAGCAGCTGGACAGCGGGCCCGTACAATGAGCAGTTCTTC
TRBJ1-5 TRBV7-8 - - CASSQQEGQPQHF TGTGCCAGCAGCCAACAGGAGGGACAGCCCCAGCATTTT
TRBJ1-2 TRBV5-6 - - CASSSQMGYGYTF TGTGCCAGCAGCTCGCAGATGGGTTATGGCTACACCTTC
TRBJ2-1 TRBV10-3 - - CAISPQVSAYNEQFF TGTGCCATCAGCCCCCAAGTTTCAGCTTACAATGAGCAGTTCTTC
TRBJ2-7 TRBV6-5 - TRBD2 CASTKAGGTYEQYF TGTGCCAGCACCAAAGCGGGAGGGACCTACGAGCAGTACTTC
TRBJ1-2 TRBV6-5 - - CASSYSSQGSYGYTF TGTGCCAGCAGTTACTCTTCTCAGGGAAGCTATGGCTACACCTTC
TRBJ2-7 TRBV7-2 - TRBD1 CASSLGGGQGLNEQYF TGTGCCAGCAGCTTAGGAGGGGGACAGGGCCTGAACGAGCAGTACTTC
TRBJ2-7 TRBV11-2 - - CASSLDQSLGEQYF TGTGCCAGCAGCTTAGATCAGTCGTTGGGAGAGCAGTACTTC
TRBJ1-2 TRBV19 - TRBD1 CASSILRTGSAYGYTF TGTGCCAGTAGTATTTTAAGGACAGGGTCGGCCTATGGCTACACCTTC
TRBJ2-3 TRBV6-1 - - CASSELARTDTQYF TGTGCCAGCAGTGAACTAGCCCGCACAGATACGCAGTATTTT
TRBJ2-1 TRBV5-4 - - CASSLMGANEQFF TGTGCCAGCAGCTTGATGGGGGCCAATGAGCAGTTCTTC
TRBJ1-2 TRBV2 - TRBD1 CASSGGRGLPNGYTF TGTGCCAGCAGTGGAGGCAGGGGGCTCCCCAATGGCTACACCTTC
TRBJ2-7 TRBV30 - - CAWIRGGSYEQYF TGTGCCTGGATTAGGGGAGGATCCTACGAGCAGTACTTC
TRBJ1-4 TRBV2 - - CASSAIRGRNEKLFF TGTGCCAGCAGCGCCATAAGGGGAAGAAATGAAAAACTGTTTTTT
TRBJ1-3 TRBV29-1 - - CSVLTVSSGNTIYF TGCAGCGTTTTGACAGTGAGCTCTGGAAACACCATATATTTT
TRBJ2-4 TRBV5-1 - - CASSFGTDLAKNIQYF TGCGCCAGCAGCTTTGGGACGGATCTAGCCAAAAACATTCAGTACTTC
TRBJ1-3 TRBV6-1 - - CASSGRYSGNTIYF TGTGCCAGCAGTGGTCGGTACTCTGGAAACACCATATATTTT
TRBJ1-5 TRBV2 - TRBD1 CASSEWGTGDQPQHF TGTGCCAGCAGTGAGTGGGGGACAGGGGACCAGCCCCAGCATTTT
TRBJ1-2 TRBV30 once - CAWGAGNYGYTF TGTGCCTGGGGGGCCGGGAACTATGGCTACACCTTC
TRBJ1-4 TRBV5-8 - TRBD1 CASSSYLTGGDEKLFF TGTGCCAGCAGCTCCTACTTGACAGGGGGCGATGAAAAACTGTTTTTT
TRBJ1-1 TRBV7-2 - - CASSKQGSVDTEAFF TGTGCCAGCAGCAAACAGGGTTCTGTGGACACTGAAGCTTTCTTT
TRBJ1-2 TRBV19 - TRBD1 CASSTQGRGSGYTF TGTGCCAGTAGTACACAGGGGAGAGGTAGTGGCTACACCTTC
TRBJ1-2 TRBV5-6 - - CASSWRGPDKAYGYTF TGTGCCAGCAGCTGGCGGGGGCCCGACAAGGCCTATGGCTACACCTTC
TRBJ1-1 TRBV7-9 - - CASSLVDQVAEAFF TGTGCCAGCAGCTTAGTCGATCAGGTCGCTGAAGCTTTCTTT
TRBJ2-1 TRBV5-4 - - CASSRDTGGEQFF TGTGCCAGCAGTAGGGACACCGGCGGTGAGCAGTTCTTC
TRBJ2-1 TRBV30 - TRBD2 CAWKSGGLNEQFF TGTGCCTGGAAGTCGGGGGGGCTCAATGAGCAGTTCTTC
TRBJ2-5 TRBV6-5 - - CASSRSGEETQYF TGTGCCAGCAGTCGATCGGGCGAAGAGACCCAGTACTTC
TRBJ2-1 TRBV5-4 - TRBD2 CASSPPGLAGVNEQFF TGTGCCAGCAGCCCCCCGGGACTAGCGGGAGTAAATGAGCAGTTCTTC